The rows below give T cell receptor beta chains drawn from one sample of a study of T cells in tumors after PD-1 blockade. Using immunoSEQ multiplex PCR, the repertoire was profiled, and TCRdb retains in-frame clones only, with some absent. The table has roughly 50,000 clones, roughly 80% seen once. The sample was PBMCs, taken before anti-PD-1 treatment. Receptors were obtained from a human donor with basal cell carcinoma. CDR3s include the opening cysteine and the closing phenylalanine or tryptophan.

v_call cdr3_aa
TRBV11-3 CASSPSQPSYNEQFF
TRBV12-3/TRBV12-4 CASSLNREKLFF
TRBV27 CASSFQGGVNYGYTF
TRBV2 CASNAATGHQYGYTF
TRBV25-1 CASSESLPSGTGNTEAFF
TRBV5-1 CASSLDPTGGAENEQFF
TRBV3-1/TRBV3-2 CASSPGSINTEAFF
TRBV19 CASSMGQIEKLFF
TRBV28 CASTERGQPQHF
TRBV12-3/TRBV12-4 CASTLTGSHGYTF
TRBV29-1 CSVVDRLAGELFF
TRBV14 CASSQASSRVPYEQYF
TRBV6-5 CASRRGPSYEQYF
TRBV2 CASSYEAGRYEQYF
TRBV3-1/TRBV3-2 CASSLAGMMNTEAFF
TRBV6-4 CASSTSGGATDTQYF
TRBV15 CATSRSADSPLHF
TRBV18 CASSADNHQPQHF
TRBV10-3 CAIRTGVSYEQYF
TRBV21-1 CASSKTGHSNQPQHF
TRBV24-1 CATSDPGQGDSYEQYF
TRBV2 CASTQTSASSYEQYF
TRBV6-5 CASSYRGAPRDTEAFF
TRBV19 CASSMGTVLGYYEQYF
TRBV6-1 CASSDARTYEQYF
TRBV7-7 CASSLDSTESDTQYF
TRBV14 CASSEVYRGRTEAFF
TRBV18 CASSPQGGRETQYF
TRBV30 CAWKRWGQGEGEQYF
TRBV5-6 CASSPGLAGELGTQYF
TRBV29-1 CSVARAQGTEAFF
TRBV30 CAWSVGRLRHPDGYTF
TRBV28 CASTLGHTSYEQYF
TRBV2 CASAGREGARREKLFF
TRBV5-6 CASSLESGTRETQYF
TRBV30 CAWSVALGSREQYF
TRBV5-6 CASSPEGNEQFF
TRBV30 CAWSGGMGTQETQYF
TRBV5-6 CASSRDRGTGTIGYTF
TRBV7-8 CASSSLAGAARDTQYF
TRBV29-1 CSVDGRGAGETQYF
TRBV5-1 CASSLGLGVSTDTQYF
TRBV6-6 CASSQDRGRNSPLHF
TRBV6-4 CASSETGTDTQYF
TRBV6-1 CASSESTRVSNSPLHF
TRBV7-2 CASSSQWGESYEQYF
TRBV7-6 CASSVGPNTGELFF
TRBV3-1/TRBV3-2 CASSAKANTGELFF
TRBV5-8 CASDVDSGNTIYF
TRBV7-6 CASSLWAGGRGLQGANYGYTF
TRBV1 CTSSQDRACTEAFF
TRBV6-5 CASSYSAGNGYTF
TRBV19 CASSARQGRNEQFF
TRBV5-1 CASSALSPNYGYTF
TRBV6-1 CASSVTWGVNTEAFF
TRBV19 CASHKTSGGNEQFF
TRBV3-1/TRBV3-2 CASSPSRTLWGNTIYF
TRBV15 CATRVSSGGYGNNEQFF
TRBV5-4 CASSLVSGANVLTF